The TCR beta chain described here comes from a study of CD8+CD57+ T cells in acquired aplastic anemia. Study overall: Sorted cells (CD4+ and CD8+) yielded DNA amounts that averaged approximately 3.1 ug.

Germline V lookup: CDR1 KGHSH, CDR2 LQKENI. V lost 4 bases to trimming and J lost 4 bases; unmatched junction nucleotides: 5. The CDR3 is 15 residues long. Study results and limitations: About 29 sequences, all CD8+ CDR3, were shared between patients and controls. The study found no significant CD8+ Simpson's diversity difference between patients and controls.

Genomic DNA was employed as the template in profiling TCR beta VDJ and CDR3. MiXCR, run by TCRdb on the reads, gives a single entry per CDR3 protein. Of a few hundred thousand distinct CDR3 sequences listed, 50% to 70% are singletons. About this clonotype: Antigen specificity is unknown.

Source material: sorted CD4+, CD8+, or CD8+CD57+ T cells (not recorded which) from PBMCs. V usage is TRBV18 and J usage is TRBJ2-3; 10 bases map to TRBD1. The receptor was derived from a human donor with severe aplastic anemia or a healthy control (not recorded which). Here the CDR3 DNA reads TGTGCCAGCTCACTGGCGACAGGGGGCGCAGATACGCAGTATTTT. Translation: CASSLATGGADTQYF.